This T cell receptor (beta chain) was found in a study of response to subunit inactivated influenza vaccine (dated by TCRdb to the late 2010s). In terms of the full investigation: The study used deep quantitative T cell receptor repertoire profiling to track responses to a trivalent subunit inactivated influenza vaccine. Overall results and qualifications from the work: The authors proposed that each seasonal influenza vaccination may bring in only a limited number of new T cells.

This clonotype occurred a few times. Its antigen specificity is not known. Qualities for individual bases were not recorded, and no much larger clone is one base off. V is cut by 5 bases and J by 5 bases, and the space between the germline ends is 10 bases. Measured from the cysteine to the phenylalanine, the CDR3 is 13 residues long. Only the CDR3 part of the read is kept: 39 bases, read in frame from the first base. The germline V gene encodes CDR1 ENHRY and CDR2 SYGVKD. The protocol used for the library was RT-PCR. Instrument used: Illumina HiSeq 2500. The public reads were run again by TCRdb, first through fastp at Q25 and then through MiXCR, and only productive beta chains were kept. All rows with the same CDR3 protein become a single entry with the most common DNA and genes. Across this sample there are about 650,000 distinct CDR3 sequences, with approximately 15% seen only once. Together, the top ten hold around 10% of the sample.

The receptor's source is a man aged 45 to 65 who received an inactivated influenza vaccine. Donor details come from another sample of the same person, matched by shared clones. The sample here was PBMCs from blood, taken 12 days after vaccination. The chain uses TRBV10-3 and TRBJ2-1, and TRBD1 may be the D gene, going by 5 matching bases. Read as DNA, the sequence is TGTGCCATCAGTCCGCAGGGTAACAATGAGCAGTTCTTC. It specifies CAISPQGNNEQFF.